This TCR beta chain was documented in a study of CD8+ T cells in alopecia areata. The study's findings and limits: When scalp samples are sequenced, resident alphabeta T cells of normal skin are also captured. More clonal than normal scalp was lesional scalp, particularly alopecia totalis/universalis. Among patients, TCR sharing was less clear than in mice, a difference possibly due in part to HLA diversity in the patient population.

In regard to this clone: Antigen unknown.

Extracted from the samples, RNA was reverse transcribed into cDNA to serve as the sequencing template. Libraries were prepared by immunoSEQ multiplex PCR; TCRdb keeps only in-frame clonotypes and omits some of them. This table holds 95,000 to 120,000 clones, about 60% found once. Investigators sorted PBMCs to obtain both CD4+ and CD8+ T cells. This CDR3 has 13 residues. Trimming cost V 8 bases and J 4 bases, with 12 bases left between them. In germline, CDR1 is PRHDT, CDR2 FYEKMQ (reference sequence). The V gene is TRBV13, the J gene TRBJ2-1; tentative D call: TRBD2 (6 bases). Sequencing was done on a sample of NKG2D-low CD8+ T cells sorted from blood. This clonotype was obtained from a human donor with alopecia areata. CDR3 in amino acids: CASGDLKYNEQFF. CDR3 sequence (DNA): TGTGCCAGCGGGGACTTGAAATACAATGAGCAGTTCTTC.